The clone carrying this TCR beta chain was seen repeatedly, ten times or more. The antigen is not known. The sample belongs to a study of response to subunit inactivated influenza vaccine. Study outcomes and limitations: Authors suggested seasonal influenza vaccinations each recruit few new T cells.

MiXCR, run by TCRdb on the RT-PCR reads, gives a single entry per CDR3 protein. The profile shows around 540,000 distinct CDR3 sequences, around 11% of them singletons. This CDR3 region has 15 residues. J was trimmed by 8 bases and V by 3 bases; bases with no gene match: 8. The TCR sequence derives from a man aged 45-60 years who received an inactivated influenza vaccine. The specimen comprised PBMCs from blood, sampled on the day of vaccination. The chain couples TRBV12-3 or TRBV12-4 to TRBJ2-1, with 9 bases aligning to TRBD2. The CDR3 DNA follows: TGTGCCAGCAGTTTGGGCGGGGGGGTCGTGGATGAGCAGTTCTTC. Protein product: CASSLGGGVVDEQFF.